At least ten counts were recorded for the clone carrying this T cell receptor beta chain. Its antigen remains unidentified. This specimen belongs to a study of CD8 T cells in ankylosing spondylitis. Quantitative barcoded 5'-RACE was used to prepare TCR beta libraries. TCRdb recomputed calls from the 5' RACE reads with MiXCR, one row per CDR3 protein. The repertoire holds more than 300,000 distinct CDR3 sequences, less than 9.5% seen once, with 14% to 15% in the top ten. This CDR3 has 14 residues. Trimming took 2 bases from V and 3 from J; bases not matched to a gene: 5. Germline lookup yields CDR1 SQVTM and CDR2 ANQGSEA. Study-level findings and limits: Earlier work had already found some motif variants in reactive arthritis synovial fluid and blood. Significant enrichment of disease-linked clones was reportedly seen in matched ankylosing spondylitis synovial fluid. CD8+ cells made up the disease-linked clones, which were relatively rare in peripheral blood. Fewer than 10 highly homologous variants formed a TCR beta motif that appeared characteristic of ankylosing spondylitis blood.

The origin of this receptor is a male donor with ankylosing spondylitis. The sequenced sample consisted of blood, either unsorted or a sorted T cell fraction (not recorded which). V is TRBV29-1 and J is TRBJ2-5, with TRBD2 matching over 8 bases. CDR3 sequence reads: CSVEPLAEKETQYF. Written as DNA, the CDR3 is TGCAGCGTTGAACCACTAGCGGAGAAAGAGACCCAGTACTTC.